A single sample is the source of the 18 T cell receptor beta chains below, sequenced in a study of T-cell memory formation after mild COVID-19. Each CDR3 protein gets one entry after TCRdb re-called the 5' RACE reads with MiXCR. This sample has hundreds of thousands of distinct CDR3 sequences, with about 18% found just once. The sequencing input was PBMCs or a T cell subset sorted from them (not recorded which). The receptors come from an adult woman who had mild COVID-19 (a few samples of this study predate the infection). Cell type and time point are not known.

This clonotype was found a few times. The chain has TRBV6-1 and TRBJ1-6; D unresolved. V lost 8 bases and J lost 6, with 17 bases in between. This CDR3 region has 15 residues. Germline V gene lookup returns CDR1 MNHNS and CDR2 SASEGT. The CDR3 spells CASSGEGSGNSPLHF. CDR3 in DNA: TGTGCCAGCTCCGGGGAGGGCTCGGGTAATTCACCCCTCCACTTT.

The chain couples TRBV5-6 to TRBJ2-4; D is perhaps TRBD2 (6 bases). With 7 bases removed from V and 8 bases from J, the gap between germline ends came to 19 bases. From germline, CDR1 is SGHDT and CDR2 YYEEEE. The CDR3 is 14 amino acids. The CDR3 region has the DNA TGTGCCAGCGGCGGAGGGGCAGAGGGGCACATTCAGTACTTC. Translated: CASGGGAEGHIQYF. Filled out from reference TRBV5-6 and TRBJ2-4, the complete variable domain reads DAGVTQSPTHLIKTRGQQVTLRCSPKSGHDTVSWYQQALGQGPQFIFQYYEEEERQRGNFPDRFSGHQFPNYSSELNVNALLLGDSALYLCASGGGAEGHIQYFGAGTRLSVL.

In its sample, this clonotype was seen a few times. V is TRBV10-2 and J is TRBJ2-1, with D perhaps TRBD2 (6 bases). Germline V gene data show CDR1 as WSHSY and CDR2 as SAAADI. The CDR3 is 16 amino acids. Trimming left V 0 bases short and J 7 bases short, with 16 bases between. DNA of the CDR3: TGCGCCAGCAGTGAGTCATTGGGGAGCGGGTGGAATGAGCAGTTCTTC. It translates to CASSESLGSGWNEQFF.

The chain combines TRBV12-3 or TRBV12-4 with TRBJ1-2; no definite D call. V shed 0 bases and J shed 4 bases, with 6 bases lying between them. There are 13 residues in the CDR3. CDR3 nucleotides: TGTGCCAGCAGTTTAGCGGACGGCTATGGCTACACCTTC. Its translation: CASSLADGYGYTF.

This chain links TRBV6-6 with TRBJ1-5; D perhaps matches TRBD1 (6 bases). Germline V CDR1 and CDR2: MNHNY, SVGAGI (reference sequence). This CDR3 comprises 14 residues. The germline V and J ends were trimmed by 2 bases and 7 bases, with 12 bases remaining between them. The CDR3 DNA is TGTGCCAGCAGTTACATGGGGGCCGGGCAGCCCCAGCATTTT. This codes for CASSYMGAGQPQHF.

J is TRBJ1-1 and V is TRBV30, with TRBD1 matching over 9 bases. CDR1 and CDR2 (germline): GTSNPN, SVGIG (reference sequence). The CDR3 runs to 15 residues. V dropped 0 bases and J dropped 4; count of bases not matched to a gene: 6. The DNA for the CDR3 is TGTGCCTGGAGTGTACAGGGGGCGCGAGGCACTGAAGCTTTCTTT. Translating it yields CAWSVQGARGTEAFF.

This clonotype was seen a handful of times. The V and J genes are TRBV7-9 and TRBJ1-5; weak D call: TRBD1 (5 bases). Trimming stripped 5 bases from V and 4 bases from J, with 12 bases between. Germline V lookup: CDR1 SEHNR, CDR2 FQNEAQ (reference sequence). This CDR3 has 14 amino acids. This chain's CDR3 is CASSRWDLNQPQHF. As DNA, the CDR3 is TGTGCCAGCAGCCGTTGGGACTTAAATCAGCCCCAGCATTTT.

The chain couples TRBV30 to TRBJ2-3; 9 bases are a match to TRBD2. This CDR3 spans 14 amino acids. The V segment lost 2 bases and the J segment 6 bases; nucleotides outside the gene matches: 6. Germline V gene data show CDR1 as GTSNPN and CDR2 as SVGIG (reference sequence). The CDR3 nucleotides are TGTGCCTGGAGTTGGCGGGGGGGCTTGGATACGCAGTATTTT. This translates into CAWSWRGGLDTQYF.

This clonotype occurred a few times. The gene calls are TRBV14 and TRBJ2-1, with D possibly called TRBD1 or TRBD2 (5 bases each). The CDR3 covers 16 residues. The V gene's germline CDR1 is SGHDN and CDR2 FVKESK. V lost 4 bases and J 1 base, leaving 14 bases between the germline ends. CDR3: CASSPFRDRSYNEQFF. CDR3 DNA: TGTGCCAGCAGCCCGTTCCGGGACCGTTCCTACAATGAGCAGTTCTTC. Filled out from reference TRBV14 and TRBJ2-1, the complete variable domain reads EAGVTQFPSHSVIEKGQTVTLRCDPISGHDNLYWYRRVMGKEIKFLLHFVKESKQDESGMPNNRFLAERTGGTYSTLKVQPAELEDSGVYFCASSPFRDRSYNEQFFGPGTRLTVL.

A note on this clonotype: At one boundary the junction diverges from the germline segment, which might be a read error. The genes are TRBV11-2 and TRBJ2-5; 9 bases align to TRBD2. The CDR3 totals 15 residues. Germline V gene data show CDR1 as SGHAT and CDR2 as FQNNGV. The CDR3 DNA follows: TGTGCCATCAGCTCCGCAGCGGGGGGTCAAGAGACCCAGTACTTC. It yields the protein CAISSAAGGQETQYF.

The J gene is TRBJ1-3, the V gene TRBV3-1; D unclear. The germline V gene has CDR1 LGHDT and CDR2 YNNKEL (reference sequence). The CDR3 is 16 residues long. V lost 0 bases to trimming and J lost 0 bases, with 9 bases between them. This CDR3 reads CASSQDFLRSGNTIYF. DNA for the CDR3: TGTGCCAGCAGCCAAGATTTTTTGCGCTCTGGAAACACCATATATTTT.

This clonotype showed up many times. This chain joins TRBV5-5 and TRBJ2-7; possible D gene TRBD1, 5 bases. The germline gives CDR1 SGHKS, CDR2 YYEKEE (reference sequence). The ends were cut back, 0 bases at V and 0 bases at J, with 7 bases in the middle. This CDR3 comprises 14 residues. DNA for the CDR3: TGTGCCAGCAGCTTGGTGGACACCTCCTACGAGCAGTACTTC. Protein sequence: CASSLVDTSYEQYF.

The V gene is TRBV20-1, the J gene TRBJ2-7, with 7 bases that match TRBD2. The CDR3 sequence is 15 residues long. V trimming: 0 bases; J trimming: 0 bases; junction bases outside the gene matches: 5. Germline CDR1 and CDR2: DFQATT and SNEGSKA (reference sequence). CDR3 in DNA: TGCAGTGCTAGAGATACGCGGGAGACCTCCTACGAGCAGTACTTC. Protein product: CSARDTRETSYEQYF.

The chain is built from TRBV7-6 and TRBJ2-1; 9 nucleotides match TRBD2. CDR1 is SGHVS and CDR2 is FNYEAQ in the germline V gene. CDR3 length: 17 amino acids. Trimming at V came to 1 base and at J to 4 bases, leaving 8 bases not matched to a gene. The CDR3 nucleotides are TGTGCCAGCAGCTTAGGCTCTCTAGCGGGGATATACAATGAGCAGTTCTTC. It translates to CASSLGSLAGIYNEQFF.

The chain combines TRBV30 with TRBJ2-3; D is perhaps TRBD2 (5 bases). CDR3 length equals 16 residues. The germline V gene has CDR1 GTSNPN and CDR2 SVGIG (reference sequence). The V end lost 5 bases, the J end lost 6 bases, and 24 bases lay between the germline ends. DNA for the CDR3: TGTGCCTGGGCCCGACCGGGAACCCTTCAAGGGGATACGCAGTATTTT. Translating gives CAWARPGTLQGDTQYF.

J is TRBJ2-1 and V is TRBV7-6; 10 positions match TRBD2. Germline trimming cut 0 bases from V and 8 bases from J; bases unmatched to any gene: 4. The length of the CDR3 is 15 residues. CDR1 is SGHVS and CDR2 is FNYEAQ in the germline V gene. The CDR3 reads CASSLALAGVDEQFF. CDR3 DNA: TGTGCCAGCAGCTTAGCGCTAGCGGGGGTCGATGAGCAGTTCTTC. The complete variable domain, with remaining parts taken from reference TRBV7-6 and TRBJ2-1, reads GAGVSQSPRYKVTKRGQDVALRCDPISGHVSLYWYRQALGQGPEFLTYFNYEAQQDKSGLPNDRFSAERPEGSISTLTIQRTEQRDSAMYRCASSLALAGVDEQFFGPGTRLTVL.

V is TRBV12-3 or TRBV12-4 and J is TRBJ1-4; possibly TRBD1 for D (5 bases). With 6 bases removed from V and 7 bases from J, the gap between germline ends came to 15 bases. CDR3 length: 14 amino acids. DNA for the CDR3: TGTGCCAGCAGCCAGGACATACGCCTTGAAAAACTGTTTTTT. Protein: CASSQDIRLEKLFF.

This clonotype was observed a few times. This chain links TRBV7-2 with TRBJ1-2; D might be TRBD1 (5 bases). Per the germline V gene, CDR1 is SGHTA and CDR2 is FQGNSA. Trimming cost V 1 base and J 2 bases, with 17 bases left between them. This CDR3 contains 17 residues. CDR3 amino acids: CASSLVFVTELNYGYTF. The DNA for the CDR3 is TGTGCCAGCAGCTTAGTATTTGTGACAGAACTAAACTATGGCTACACCTTC.